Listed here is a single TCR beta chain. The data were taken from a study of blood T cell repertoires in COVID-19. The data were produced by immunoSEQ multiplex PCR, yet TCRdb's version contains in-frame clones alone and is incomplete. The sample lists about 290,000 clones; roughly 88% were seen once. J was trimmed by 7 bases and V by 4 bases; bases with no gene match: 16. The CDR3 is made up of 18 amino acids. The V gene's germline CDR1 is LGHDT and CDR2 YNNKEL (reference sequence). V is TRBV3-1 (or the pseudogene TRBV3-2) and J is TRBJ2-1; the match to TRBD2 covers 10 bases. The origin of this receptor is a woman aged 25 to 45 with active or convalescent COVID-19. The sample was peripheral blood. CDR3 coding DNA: TGTGCCAGCAGCCTAATAGCCAGACTAGCGGGCCTGGAGAATGAGCAGTTCTTC. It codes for CASSLIARLAGLENEQFF.